The present entry profiles one TCR beta chain with its context. Its antigen remains unknown. Libraries were prepared by immunoSEQ multiplex PCR; TCRdb keeps only in-frame clonotypes and omits some of them. The data contain roughly 120,000 clones, 86% of them singletons. The sample originates from a study of T cell responses to AZD1222 COVID-19 vaccine. Overall study results and limits: Spike-specific TCR breadth rose after two AZD1222 doses, and depth rose as well. Nearly half of spike-specific TCRs reportedly target variant regions that are unmutated in the B.1.351 and B.1.1.7 variants. Spike-spanning, vaccine-associated CD4 TCRs were dominant at 160-218 and 743-854. In a largely white British group with more females than males, clonal diversity was possibly underestimated.

Trimming shortened V by 8 bases and J by 7 bases, and 14 bases separated the two germline ends. This CDR3 is 12 amino acids long. The TCR was taken from an adult in good health. J is TRBJ1-2 and V is TRBV12-3 or TRBV12-4; no clear D. The sample here was peripheral blood, taken on day 0 of AZD1222 vaccination. The CDR3 protein is CASGRPGSGYTF. DNA of the CDR3: TGTGCCAGCGGCCGGCCGGGTTCTGGCTACACCTTC.